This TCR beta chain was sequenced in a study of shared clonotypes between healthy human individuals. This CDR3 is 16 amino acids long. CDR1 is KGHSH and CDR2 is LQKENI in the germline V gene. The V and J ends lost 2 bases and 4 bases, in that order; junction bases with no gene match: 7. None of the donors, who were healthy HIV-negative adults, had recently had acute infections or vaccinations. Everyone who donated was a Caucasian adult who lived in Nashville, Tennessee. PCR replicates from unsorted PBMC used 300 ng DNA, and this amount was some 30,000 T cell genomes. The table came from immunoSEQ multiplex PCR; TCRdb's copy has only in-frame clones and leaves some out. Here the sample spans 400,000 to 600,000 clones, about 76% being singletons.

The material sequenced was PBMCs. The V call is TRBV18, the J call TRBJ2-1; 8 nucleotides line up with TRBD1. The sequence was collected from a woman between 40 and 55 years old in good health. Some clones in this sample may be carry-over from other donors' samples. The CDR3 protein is CASSPSLGQGYNEQFF. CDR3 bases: TGTGCCAGCTCACCAAGTTTAGGACAGGGATACAATGAGCAGTTCTTC.